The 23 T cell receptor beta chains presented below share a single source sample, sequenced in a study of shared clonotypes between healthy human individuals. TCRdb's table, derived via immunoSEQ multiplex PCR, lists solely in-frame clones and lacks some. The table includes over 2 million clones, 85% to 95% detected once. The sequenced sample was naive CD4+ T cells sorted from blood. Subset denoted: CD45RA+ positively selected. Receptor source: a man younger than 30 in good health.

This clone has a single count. The CDR3 sequence: CASTRSPGQGALGYTF. DNA of the CDR3: TGTGCCAGCACCCGGTCTCCGGGACAGGGGGCGCTTGGCTACACCTTC. V and J are TRBV6-6 and TRBJ1-2, with 12 bases fitting TRBD1. CDR1 is MNHNY and CDR2 is SVGAGI in the germline V gene (reference sequence). The CDR3 is made up of 16 amino acids. V was clipped by 7 bases and J by 7 bases; unmatched bases: 13.

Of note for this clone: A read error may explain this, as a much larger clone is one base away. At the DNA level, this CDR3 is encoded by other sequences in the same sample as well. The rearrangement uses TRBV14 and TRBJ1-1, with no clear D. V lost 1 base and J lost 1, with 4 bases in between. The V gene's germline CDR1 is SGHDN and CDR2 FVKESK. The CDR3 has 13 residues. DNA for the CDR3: TGTGCCAGCAGCCAAGGACGGAACACTGAAGCTTTCTTT. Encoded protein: CASSQGRNTEAFF.

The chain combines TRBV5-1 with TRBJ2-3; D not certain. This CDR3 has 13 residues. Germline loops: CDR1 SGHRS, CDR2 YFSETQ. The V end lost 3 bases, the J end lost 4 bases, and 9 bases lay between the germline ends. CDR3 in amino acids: CASSSTLADTQYF. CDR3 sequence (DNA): TGCGCCAGCAGCTCGACCCTAGCAGATACGCAGTATTTT.

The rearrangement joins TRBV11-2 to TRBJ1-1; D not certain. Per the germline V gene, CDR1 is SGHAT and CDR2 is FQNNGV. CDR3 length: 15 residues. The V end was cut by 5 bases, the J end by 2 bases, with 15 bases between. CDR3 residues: CASSVDGRANTEAFF. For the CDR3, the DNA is TGTGCCAGCAGCGTCGACGGGAGGGCTAACACTGAAGCTTTCTTT.

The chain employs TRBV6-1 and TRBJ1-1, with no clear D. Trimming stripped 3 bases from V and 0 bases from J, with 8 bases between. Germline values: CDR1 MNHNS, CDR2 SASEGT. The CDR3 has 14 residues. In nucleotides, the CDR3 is TGTGCCAGCAGTGATCGCCACATGAACACTGAAGCTTTCTTT. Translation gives CASSDRHMNTEAFF.

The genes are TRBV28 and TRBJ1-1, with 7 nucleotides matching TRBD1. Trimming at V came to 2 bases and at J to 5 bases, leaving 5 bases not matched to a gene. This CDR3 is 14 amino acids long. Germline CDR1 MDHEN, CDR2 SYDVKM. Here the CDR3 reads CASSLMGQRTEAFF. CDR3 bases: TGTGCCAGCAGTTTAATGGGACAGAGGACTGAAGCTTTCTTT.

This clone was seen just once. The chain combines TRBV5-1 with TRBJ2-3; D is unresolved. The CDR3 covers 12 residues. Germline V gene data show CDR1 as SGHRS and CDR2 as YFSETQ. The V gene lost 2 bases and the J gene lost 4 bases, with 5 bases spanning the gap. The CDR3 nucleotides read TGCGCCAGCAGCTTAATTGCAGATACGCAGTATTTT. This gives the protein CASSLIADTQYF.

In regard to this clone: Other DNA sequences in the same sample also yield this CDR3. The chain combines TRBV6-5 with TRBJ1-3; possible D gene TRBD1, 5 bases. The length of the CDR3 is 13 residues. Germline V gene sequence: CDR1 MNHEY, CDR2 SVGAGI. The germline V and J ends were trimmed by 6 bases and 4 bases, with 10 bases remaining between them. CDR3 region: CASSRGGGNTIYF. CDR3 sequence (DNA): TGTGCCAGCAGCCGGGGCGGGGGAAACACCATATATTTT.

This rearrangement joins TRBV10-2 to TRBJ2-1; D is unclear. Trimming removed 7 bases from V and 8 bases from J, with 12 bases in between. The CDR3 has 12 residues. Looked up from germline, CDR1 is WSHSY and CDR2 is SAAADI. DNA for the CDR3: TGCGCCAGCATGAACCCTTTCGATGAGCAGTTCTTC. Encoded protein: CASMNPFDEQFF.

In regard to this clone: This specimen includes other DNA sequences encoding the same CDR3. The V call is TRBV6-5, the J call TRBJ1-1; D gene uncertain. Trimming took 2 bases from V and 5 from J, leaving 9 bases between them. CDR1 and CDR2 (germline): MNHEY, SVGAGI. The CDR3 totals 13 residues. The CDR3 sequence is CASSYGGGTEAFF. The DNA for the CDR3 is TGTGCCAGCAGTTACGGAGGAGGGACTGAAGCTTTCTTT.

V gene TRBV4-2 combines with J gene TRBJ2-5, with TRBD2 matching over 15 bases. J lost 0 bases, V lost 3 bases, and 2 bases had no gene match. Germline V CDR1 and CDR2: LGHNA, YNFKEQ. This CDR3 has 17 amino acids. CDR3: CASSQGTSGGNQETQYF. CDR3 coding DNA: TGTGCCAGCAGCCAGGGGACTAGCGGGGGGAACCAAGAGACCCAGTACTTC.

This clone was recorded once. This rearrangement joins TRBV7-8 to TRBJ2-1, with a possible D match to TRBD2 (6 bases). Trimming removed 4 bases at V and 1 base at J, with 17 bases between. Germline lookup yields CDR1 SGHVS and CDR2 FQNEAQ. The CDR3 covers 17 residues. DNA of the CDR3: TGTGCCAGCAGCTCCACCCGCCAGGGACTTTCCTACAATGAGCAGTTCTTC. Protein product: CASSSTRQGLSYNEQFF.

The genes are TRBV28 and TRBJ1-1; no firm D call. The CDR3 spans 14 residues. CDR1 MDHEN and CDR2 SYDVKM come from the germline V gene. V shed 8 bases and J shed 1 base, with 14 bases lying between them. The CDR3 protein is CASHEFGQNTEAFF. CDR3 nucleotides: TGTGCCAGCCATGAATTCGGCCAGAACACTGAAGCTTTCTTT.

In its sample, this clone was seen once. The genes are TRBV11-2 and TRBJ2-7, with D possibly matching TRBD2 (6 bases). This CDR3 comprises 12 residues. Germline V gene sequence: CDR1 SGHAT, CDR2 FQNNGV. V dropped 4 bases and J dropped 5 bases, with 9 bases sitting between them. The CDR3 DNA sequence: TGTGCCAGCAGCTACGGGGGACACGAGCAGTACTTC. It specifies CASSYGGHEQYF.

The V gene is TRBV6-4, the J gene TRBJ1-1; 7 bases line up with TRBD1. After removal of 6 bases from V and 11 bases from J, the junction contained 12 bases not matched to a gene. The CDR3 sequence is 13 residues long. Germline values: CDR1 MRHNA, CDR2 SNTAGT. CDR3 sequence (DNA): TGTGCCAGCAGCCCTATGCCGGGACAGACGGCTTTCTTT. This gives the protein CASSPMPGQTAFF.

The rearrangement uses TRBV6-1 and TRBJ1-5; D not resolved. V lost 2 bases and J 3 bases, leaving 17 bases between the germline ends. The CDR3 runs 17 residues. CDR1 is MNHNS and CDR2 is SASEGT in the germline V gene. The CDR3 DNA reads TGTGCCAGCAGTGAACCCGTACGAAGACGGATCAATCAGCCCCAGCATTTT. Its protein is CASSEPVRRRINQPQHF.

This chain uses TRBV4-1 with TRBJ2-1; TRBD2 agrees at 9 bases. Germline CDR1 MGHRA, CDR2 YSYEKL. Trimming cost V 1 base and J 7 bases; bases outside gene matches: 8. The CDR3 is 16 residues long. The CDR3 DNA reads TGCGCCAGCAGCCAAGTTAGCGGCGGGGGGGCGAATGAGCAGTTCTTC. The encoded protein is CASSQVSGGGANEQFF.

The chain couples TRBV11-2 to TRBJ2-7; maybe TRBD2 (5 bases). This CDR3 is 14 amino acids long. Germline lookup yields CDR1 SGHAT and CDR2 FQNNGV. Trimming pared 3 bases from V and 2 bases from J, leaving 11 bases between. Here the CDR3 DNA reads TGTGCCAGCAGCTTGCAGCGGCTAACCTACGAGCAGTACTTC. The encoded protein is CASSLQRLTYEQYF.

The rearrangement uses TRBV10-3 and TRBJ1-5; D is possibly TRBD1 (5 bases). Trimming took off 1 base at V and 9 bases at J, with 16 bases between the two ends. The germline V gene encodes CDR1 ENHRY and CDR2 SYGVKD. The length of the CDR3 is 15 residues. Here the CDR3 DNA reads TGTGCCATCAGTGAGTACAGGACGGCAGATGGGCCCCAGCATTTT. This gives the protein CAISEYRTADGPQHF.

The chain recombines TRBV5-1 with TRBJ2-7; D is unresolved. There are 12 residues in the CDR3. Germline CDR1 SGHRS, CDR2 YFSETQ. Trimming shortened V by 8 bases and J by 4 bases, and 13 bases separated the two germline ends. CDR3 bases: TGCGCCAGTAAGCCGGATGGGTACGAGCAGTACTTC. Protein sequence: CASKPDGYEQYF.

The chain's CDR3 is CAWSVPIVVGLAGFANTGELFF. The CDR3 DNA follows: TGTGCCTGGAGTGTACCCATCGTCGTGGGGCTAGCGGGGTTCGCGAACACCGGGGAGCTGTTTTTT. This chain connects TRBV30 to TRBJ2-2; 9 bases are a match to TRBD2. Germline CDR1 reads GTSNPN; CDR2 reads SVGIG (reference sequence). Losses at the gene ends were 0 bases for V and 0 bases for J; bases not matched to a gene: 20. CDR3 length equals 22 residues.

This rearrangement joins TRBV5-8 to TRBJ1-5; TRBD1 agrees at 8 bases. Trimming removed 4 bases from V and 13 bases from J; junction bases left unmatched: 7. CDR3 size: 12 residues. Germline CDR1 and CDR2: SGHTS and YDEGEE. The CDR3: CASSPRTGRQHF. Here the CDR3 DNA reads TGTGCCAGCAGCCCCCGGACAGGGAGGCAGCATTTT.

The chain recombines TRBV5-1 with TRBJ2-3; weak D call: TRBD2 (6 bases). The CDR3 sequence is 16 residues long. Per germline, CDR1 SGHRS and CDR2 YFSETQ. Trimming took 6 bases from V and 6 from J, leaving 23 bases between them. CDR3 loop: CASTDKGRTSGDTQYF. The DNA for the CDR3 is TGCGCCAGCACTGACAAGGGCAGAACCAGCGGGGATACGCAGTATTTT.